This is a list of T cell receptor beta chains from one sample in a study of T cells after yellow fever vaccination. TCRdb reanalysed the 5' RACE reads using MiXCR and keeps one entry per CDR3 protein. The sample has about 22,000 distinct CDR3 sequences, around 5% seen once. This specimen was PBMCs, either bulk or a sorted T-cell subset (CD4+, CD8+, memory, or dextramer-sorted; not recorded which), taken around 45 days after the first yellow fever vaccination. Receptors were obtained from a man between 18 and 35 years old who received the YFV17D yellow fever vaccine. CDR3s include the opening cysteine and the closing phenylalanine or tryptophan. The D gene is left open where the match is weak. Clone size is given for some rows only: seen once, a few or many times, or a class if the clone is expanded.

TGCGCCAGCAGCCAACTCGGAGGGACTAACTATGGCTACACCTTC	CASSQLGGTNYGYTF	TRBJ1-2	TRBV4-3	.	many
TGTGCCAGCAGCAATCGGAGGGACACCGGGGAGCTGTTTTTT	CASSNRRDTGELFF	TRBJ2-2	TRBV7-2	.	many
TGTGCCAGCAGCCCGGGACTCAGCACAGATACGCAGTATTTT	CASSPGLSTDTQYF	TRBJ2-3	TRBV7-2	.	many
TGTGCCAGCAGTGCCTCCGGCCAAGATTCACCCCTCCACTTT	CASSASGQDSPLHF	TRBJ1-6	TRBV6-4	.	many
TGCGCCAGCAGCCAAGTGGGGGGGGCGGTCGGTGAAGCTTTCTTT	CASSQVGGAVGEAFF	TRBJ1-1	TRBV4-3	.	many
TGTGCCAGCAGCTTCGACACAGGGGATACGCAGTATTTT	CASSFDTGDTQYF	TRBJ2-3	TRBV11-3	.	many
TGTGCCAGCAGTAGGACAGGGTTCCAAGATTCACCCCTCCACTTT	CASSRTGFQDSPLHF	TRBJ1-6	TRBV6-5	TRBD1	many
TGTGCCAGTGGGACGTCCCCCGGGGAGCTGTTTTTT	CASGTSPGELFF	TRBJ2-2	TRBV19	.	many
TGTGCCAGCAGCTTAGAGAGGGGCGCCGGTATTGAAAAACTGTTTTTT	CASSLERGAGIEKLFF	TRBJ1-4	TRBV11-2	.	many
TGCAGCGTTGAGACAGATTATGGCTACACCTTC	CSVETDYGYTF	TRBJ1-2	TRBV29-1	.	many
TGTGCCAGCAGTTATGCAGGGGGTCACACTGAAGCTTTCTTT	CASSYAGGHTEAFF	TRBJ1-1	TRBV6-5	TRBD1	.
TGCGCCAGCAGCCAAGATCCCCGGGGGGGTACAGATACGCAGTATTTT	CASSQDPRGGTDTQYF	TRBJ2-3	TRBV4-3	TRBD2	many
TGTGCCAGCAGCTTGGACAGGGGCTATCAAGAGACCCAGTACTTC	CASSLDRGYQETQYF	TRBJ2-5	TRBV5-6	TRBD1	many
TGTGCCACCAGCAGAGTGGGCGAGACCCAGTACTTC	CATSRVGETQYF	TRBJ2-5	TRBV15	.	many
TGTGCCAGCAGCCAACACAGGGCAGAAGCTTTCTTT	CASSQHRAEAFF	TRBJ1-1	TRBV7-2	.	many
TGTGCCAGCAGCCGGTCTGGAGTAGAGCGCGTCCAAGAGACCCAGTACTTC	CASSRSGVERVQETQYF	TRBJ2-5	TRBV3-1	.	many
TGTGCCAGCAGCCTCCAGCGGGGGATTACCAATGAGCAGTTCTTC	CASSLQRGITNEQFF	TRBJ2-1	TRBV11-3	TRBD2	many
TGTGCCACCGGTTCAGGGTATACGACAGATACGCAGTATTTT	CATGSGYTTDTQYF	TRBJ2-3	TRBV24-1	.	many
TGTGCCAGCAGTGAAAGCCCCTCCTATAATTCACCCCTCCACTTT	CASSESPSYNSPLHF	TRBJ1-6	TRBV6-1	.	many
TGTGCCAGCAGCGCCGGACAGAACTATGGCTACACCTTC	CASSAGQNYGYTF	TRBJ1-2	TRBV7-2	.	few
TGCGCCAGCAGCGAAACCGGGACAGCGGAAAAACTGTTTTTT	CASSETGTAEKLFF	TRBJ1-4	TRBV5-1	TRBD1	many
TGCGCCAGCAGCCTCGACGACCAAAACATTCAGTACTTC	CASSLDDQNIQYF	TRBJ2-4	TRBV4-1	.	many
TGTGCCAGCAGCACCCCACCCGGGCTAGCAACAGATACGCAGTATTTT	CASSTPPGLATDTQYF	TRBJ2-3	TRBV7-2	.	many
TGCGCCAGCAGCCAAGTCCCAGGGGACACCGGGGAGCTGTTTTTT	CASSQVPGDTGELFF	TRBJ2-2	TRBV4-3	.	many
TGTGCCAGCAGGAGAAACAGGGGGGTCCTTGTGAACACTGAAGCTTTCTTT	CASRRNRGVLVNTEAFF	TRBJ1-1	TRBV7-9	TRBD1	many
TGTGCCAGTACCCGTTACAGGGGGAACACTGAAGCTTTCTTT	CASTRYRGNTEAFF	TRBJ1-1	TRBV19	TRBD1	many
TGTGCCAGCTCAGGACAGGGGGCAGGTGACACTGAAGCTTTCTTT	CASSGQGAGDTEAFF	TRBJ1-1	TRBV6-5	TRBD1	many
TGTGCCAGCAGCTCAAGCTCTGGAAACACCATATATTTT	CASSSSSGNTIYF	TRBJ1-3	TRBV7-7	.	many
TGCGCCAGCAGCTTGAGTTCGACAGGGCGGCGGGAGCTGTTTTTT	CASSLSSTGRRELFF	TRBJ2-2	TRBV5-1	TRBD1	many
TGTGCCAGCAGGCAGGGATCATATGGCTACACCTTC	CASRQGSYGYTF	TRBJ1-2	TRBV7-9	.	many
TGTGCCACCGGCGGGCCTCGGGGAGATACGCACTATTTT	CATGGPRGDTHYF	TRBJ2-3	TRBV5-6	.	.
TGCAGCGTGGGGGACAGGGAGTCCAACTATGGCTACACCTTC	CSVGDRESNYGYTF	TRBJ1-2	TRBV29-1	TRBD1	many
TGTGCCAGCAGCCAAGAAGAATTACAGGACTACACAGATACGCAGTATTTT	CASSQEELQDYTDTQYF	TRBJ2-3	TRBV3-1	.	few
TGCGCCAGCAGCCAAGAATCCGGGTATGGCTACACCTTC	CASSQESGYGYTF	TRBJ1-2	TRBV4-1	.	many
TGTGCCAGCAGTGACACCACAGGGGCGTACAATGAGCAGTTCTTC	CASSDTTGAYNEQFF	TRBJ2-1	TRBV6-4	TRBD1	many
TGTGCCAGCGGACTCTACAATGAGCAGTTCTTC	CASGLYNEQFF	TRBJ2-1	TRBV7-2	.	many
TGTGCCAGCAGCGTAGGTCCTAGCAAGGACGGGGAGCTGTTTTTT	CASSVGPSKDGELFF	TRBJ2-2	TRBV9	.	many
TGCAGTGCGTTGGTCCTACCGAACACTGAAGCTTTCTTT	CSALVLPNTEAFF	TRBJ1-1	TRBV20-1	.	many
TGTGCCAGCAGCCCGGGACAGGGGTTTCTTACCGAGGCCCAGTACTTC	CASSPGQGFLTEAQYF	TRBJ2-5	TRBV9	TRBD1	many
TGTGCCAGCAGCGTAGGGACTCGTTCCTACAATGAGCAGTTCTTC	CASSVGTRSYNEQFF	TRBJ2-1	TRBV9	.	many
TGTGCCAGCAGCTTAGCCAGCGGGGTGGATACGCAGTATTTT	CASSLASGVDTQYF	TRBJ2-3	TRBV7-2	TRBD2	many
TGCGCCAGCAGCCAAGACATTGGAACAGCTTACAATGAGCAGTTCTTC	CASSQDIGTAYNEQFF	TRBJ2-1	TRBV4-1	.	many
TGTGCCAGCAGTTTATTCGGCCAGGACCTTAGCAATCAGCCCCAGCATTTT	CASSLFGQDLSNQPQHF	TRBJ1-5	TRBV28	.	many
TGTGCCAGTGCTATAGCGGGTGGCACAGATACGCAGTATTTT	CASAIAGGTDTQYF	TRBJ2-3	TRBV3-1	TRBD2	many
TGTGCCAGCAGCTTAGATGCGGGGGGGCAAGAGACCCAGTACTTC	CASSLDAGGQETQYF	TRBJ2-5	TRBV7-2	TRBD2	many
TGTGCCAGCAGTTTATGGGGTGCAGGGGGTGACGGCTACACCTTC	CASSLWGAGGDGYTF	TRBJ1-2	TRBV12-3/TRBV12-4	TRBD1	many
TGCGCCAGCAGCCAAGATTCGGGTAACCTCCTCCTCGAAGCTTTCTTT	CASSQDSGNLLLEAFF	TRBJ1-1	TRBV4-1	.	many
TGTGCCACCTTGGGGGCGGGTCCCGGGGAGCTGTTTTTT	CATLGAGPGELFF	TRBJ2-2	TRBV10-3	.	many
TGTGCCAGCAGTTTTCCCAATGAGCAGTTCTTC	CASSFPNEQFF	TRBJ2-1	TRBV2	.	many
TGCGCCAGCAAAGGAGGACTCCGATCACCCCTCCACTTT	CASKGGLRSPLHF	TRBJ1-6	TRBV5-1	.	many
TGTGCCAGCAGTGAAACCCTAGCGGGGGGCAATGAGCAGTTCTTC	CASSETLAGGNEQFF	TRBJ2-1	TRBV2	TRBD2	many
TGTGCCAGCAGTTACCCCGGGGAAAGTACCGGGGAGCTGTTTTTT	CASSYPGESTGELFF	TRBJ2-2	TRBV6-5	.	many
TGTGCCAGCAGTTTCGGACTAGCGGGTGGGAATGAGCAGTTCTTC	CASSFGLAGGNEQFF	TRBJ2-1	TRBV7-2	TRBD2	medium-sized